The next 20 T cell receptor beta chains were all read from a single sample in a study of shared clonotypes between healthy human individuals. Positively selected for CCR7, the CD45RO-negative cells used as naive CD8 cells excluded terminally differentiated effector memory CD45RA+ cells. Produced via immunoSEQ multiplex PCR; TCRdb's table is partial and in-frame only. The sample lists about 700,000 clones; around 90% were seen once. The material sequenced was naive CD8+ T cells sorted from blood. These receptors all come from a man aged 25 to 45 in good health.

The chain is built from TRBV27 and TRBJ1-4, with D unresolved. The CDR3 totals 14 residues. CDR1 is MNHEY, CDR2 SMNVEV, per germline (reference sequence). V lost 5 bases to trimming and J lost 0 bases, with 7 bases between them. This chain's CDR3 is CASSPWATNEKLFF. CDR3 in DNA: TGTGCCAGCAGTCCCTGGGCAACTAATGAAAAACTGTTTTTT.

The chain combines TRBV27 with TRBJ2-1; unclear D gene. V was cut by 2 bases and J by 4 bases, with 9 bases left in between. CDR1 and CDR2 (germline): MNHEY, SMNVEV (reference sequence). The CDR3 spans 14 residues. Here the CDR3 reads CASSLRSKYNEQFF. In nucleotides, the CDR3 is TGTGCCAGCAGTTTACGCAGCAAATACAATGAGCAGTTCTTC.

V gene TRBV4-1 combines with J gene TRBJ2-7, with D tentatively TRBD2 (5 bases). CDR3 length equals 15 residues. Germline values: CDR1 MGHRA, CDR2 YSYEKL. Trimming took off 4 bases at V and 0 bases at J, with 13 bases between the two ends. The CDR3, as DNA: TGCGCCAGCAGCCCCTCTCGCAGCGGCTCCTACGAGCAGTACTTC. This encodes CASSPSRSGSYEQYF.

This rearrangement joins TRBV6-1 to TRBJ2-7; D remains ambiguous. V lost 6 bases and J lost 0, with 12 bases in between. CDR1 is MNHNS and CDR2 is SASEGT in the germline V gene. CDR3 size: 14 residues. Here the CDR3 reads CASSKDGRSYEQYF. The CDR3, as DNA: TGTGCCAGCAGCAAGGACGGCCGCTCCTACGAGCAGTACTTC.

The rearrangement joins TRBV11-2 to TRBJ2-7, with D tentatively TRBD2 (5 bases). This CDR3 is built from 14 residues. Trimming took 4 bases from V and 9 from J, leaving 19 bases between them. CDR1 and CDR2 from the germline V gene are SGHAT and FQNNGV. The CDR3 loop reads CASSSELEALGQYF. CDR3 bases: TGTGCCAGCAGCTCGGAACTAGAGGCTTTGGGGCAGTACTTC.

The chain has TRBV6-5 and TRBJ2-7; D is unclear. V was cut by 5 bases and J by 3 bases, with 8 bases left in between. The CDR3 extends over 12 amino acids. The germline V gene has CDR1 MNHEY and CDR2 SVGAGI. CDR3 coding DNA: TGTGCCAGCAGTGATCTGGGCTACGAGCAGTACTTC. Encoded protein: CASSDLGYEQYF.

V is TRBV25-1 and J is TRBJ2-4; D is unclear. V gave up 1 base and J gave up 4 bases, with 2 bases separating them. From germline, CDR1 is MGHDK and CDR2 SYGVNS. This CDR3 is 12 amino acids long. Written as DNA, the CDR3 is TGTGCCAGCAGTGAATTTAAAAACATTCAGTACTTC. This encodes CASSEFKNIQYF.

The gene calls are TRBV19 and TRBJ2-7; D remains ambiguous. CDR1 and CDR2 (germline): LNHDA, SQIVND (reference sequence). The V end lost 1 base, the J end lost 2 bases, and 6 bases lay between the germline ends. CDR3 length equals 13 residues. CDR3 DNA sequence: TGTGCCAGTAGTATAGCCAATACCTACGAGCAGTACTTC. As protein: CASSIANTYEQYF.

This clone has only one observation. The chain uses TRBV14 and TRBJ2-3; tentative D call: TRBD2 (6 bases). The CDR3 is made up of 15 amino acids. Deletions cut 3 bases from V and 2 bases from J, with 12 bases between. Germline V CDR1 and CDR2: SGHDN, FVKESK. CDR3 amino acids: CASSHGGGTTDTQYF. The CDR3 bases are TGTGCCAGCAGCCATGGGGGAGGCACCACAGATACGCAGTATTTT.

The sample holds one count of this clone. CDR3 protein: CASRRMGNTIYF. The CDR3 coding sequence is TGTGCCAGCAGAAGGATGGGAAACACCATATATTTT. The gene calls are TRBV6-1 and TRBJ1-3, with D hard to call. Germline V lookup: CDR1 MNHNS, CDR2 SASEGT. CDR3 length: 12 residues. V was cut by 6 bases and J by 4 bases, with 7 bases left in between.

The chain links TRBV7-9 to TRBJ2-5, with D hard to call. Germline V gene lookup returns CDR1 SEHNR and CDR2 FQNEAQ (reference sequence). V was clipped by 3 bases and J by 5 bases, with 13 bases between them. The CDR3 runs to 14 residues. CDR3 in amino acids: CASSLEGLGETQYF. The CDR3 DNA sequence: TGTGCCAGCAGCTTGGAAGGGTTGGGGGAGACCCAGTACTTC.

This chain joins TRBV19 and TRBJ2-1, with 7 bases fitting TRBD1. CDR3 size: 13 residues. From germline, CDR1 is LNHDA and CDR2 SQIVND (reference sequence). V shed 10 bases, J shed 4 bases, and the junction held 7 bases outside the gene matches. CDR3 loop: CATTGIKYNEQFF. The CDR3 DNA reads as TGTGCCACGACAGGGATTAAATACAATGAGCAGTTCTTC.

J is TRBJ1-4 and V is TRBV5-1; 12 bases line up with TRBD1. The CDR3 contains 17 residues. CDR1 and CDR2 from the germline V gene are SGHRS and YFSETQ. The junction had 10 bases not matched to a gene; V was cut back by 3 bases and J by 7 bases. The CDR3 protein is CASSSGQGARGVEKLFF. The CDR3, as DNA: TGCGCCAGCAGCTCGGGACAGGGGGCGCGCGGTGTTGAAAAACTGTTTTTT.

The chain joins TRBV6-5 to TRBJ2-7; tentatively, D is TRBD1 (6 bases). The CDR3 consists of 13 residues. Germline V gene data show CDR1 as MNHEY and CDR2 as SVGAGI. V lost 6 bases and J 4 bases, leaving 13 bases between the germline ends. The CDR3 reads CASSIRQDYEQYF. The DNA for the CDR3 is TGTGCCAGCAGCATAAGACAGGATTACGAGCAGTACTTC.

CDR3 residues: CASSFPGGGNQPQHF. DNA for the CDR3: TGTGCCAGCAGTTTCCCGGGGGGTGGCAATCAGCCCCAGCATTTT. The chain recombines TRBV28 with TRBJ1-5, with a tentative D call TRBD1 (5 bases). Germline assignment: CDR1 MDHEN and CDR2 SYDVKM. This CDR3 contains 15 residues. V gave up 3 bases and J gave up 2 bases, with 11 bases separating them.

This clone was recorded once. This chain links TRBV29-1 with TRBJ2-2; D is unresolved. Trimming took off 3 bases at V and 1 base at J, with 6 bases between the two ends. In germline, CDR1 is SQVTM, CDR2 ANQGSEA. This CDR3 is built from 13 residues. CDR3 loop: CSVEVQNTGELFF. The DNA for the CDR3 is TGCAGCGTTGAGGTCCAGAACACCGGGGAGCTGTTTTTT.

CDR3 region: CASSFSGLAGISYEQYF. The CDR3 bases are TGTGCCAGCAGCTTTAGTGGACTAGCGGGGATATCCTACGAGCAGTACTTC. The V and J genes are TRBV11-2 and TRBJ2-7; 12 nucleotides align to TRBD2. The germline V gene has CDR1 SGHAT and CDR2 FQNNGV. This CDR3 has 17 amino acids. The junction had 7 bases not matched to a gene; V was cut back by 3 bases and J by 1 base.

The rearrangement links TRBV11-3 to TRBJ2-1, with 9 positions matching TRBD2. The CDR3 contains 17 residues. Germline CDR1 and CDR2: SGHNT and YENEEA. Unmatched junction bases numbered 8, after V lost 5 bases and J lost 0 bases. CDR3 sequence reads: CASSIRAGGSSYNEQFF. The CDR3 DNA is TGTGCCAGCAGCATACGGGCGGGGGGGAGCTCCTACAATGAGCAGTTCTTC.

Only one count was recorded for this clone. Other DNA variants within this sample encode the same CDR3. The rearrangement uses TRBV2 and TRBJ2-7; D may match TRBD1 or TRBD2 (5 bases each). Looked up from germline, CDR1 is SNHLY and CDR2 is FYNNEI. V gave up 6 bases and J gave up 6 bases, with 6 bases separating them. This CDR3 comprises 10 residues. CDR3 residues: CASRGVEQYF. The CDR3 DNA follows: TGTGCCAGCAGGGGGGTCGAGCAGTACTTC.

The chain links TRBV6-1 to TRBJ2-7; 7 bases fit TRBD2. V was pared by 6 bases and J by 3 bases, with 5 bases of the junction left unmatched. The CDR3 is made up of 13 amino acids. Germline V gene sequence: CDR1 MNHNS, CDR2 SASEGT. As DNA, the CDR3 is TGTGCCAGCAGACCAGCGGGGATCTACGAGCAGTACTTC. It codes for CASRPAGIYEQYF.